These T cell receptor beta chains were read from a single sample in a study of OX40 agonist ivuxolimab in advanced cancers. The data were produced by immunoSEQ multiplex PCR, yet TCRdb's version contains in-frame clones alone and is incomplete. Among about 68,000 clones, about 82% were seen once, and the ten largest hold about a tenth. Here the sequenced sample was CD4+ or CD8+ T cells sorted from blood, taken in a trial of the OX40 agonist ivuxolimab. These receptor sequences come from an adult with an advanced solid tumor such as melanoma, head and neck, liver or kidney cancer. CDR3s include the opening cysteine and the closing phenylalanine or tryptophan. The D gene is left open where the match is weak. Where a row states a size, it is once, few, many or the class of an expanded clone; other rows omit it.

j_call d_call clone_size v_call cdr3_nt cdr3_aa
TRBJ2-5 TRBD2 - TRBV11-2 TGTGCCAGCAGTATTGGCGGGAGTCAAGAGACCCAGTACTTC CASSIGGSQETQYF
TRBJ1-2 TRBD1 - TRBV9 TGTGCCAGCAGCGCCGCGGGACAGGGGTTTAACTATGGCTACACCTTC CASSAAGQGFNYGYTF
TRBJ2-3 - - TRBV15 TGTGCCACCAGCAGAGATTACCTTGCGGGAACTAGCACAGATACGCAGTATTTT CATSRDYLAGTSTDTQYF
TRBJ1-1 - - TRBV7-9 TGTGCCAGCAGCTTAGCCGGGTACACTGAAGCTTTCTTT CASSLAGYTEAFF
TRBJ1-1 - - TRBV6-5 TGTGCCAGCAGTACACTCCGGGACCCTCCGACTTTCTTT CASSTLRDPPTFF
TRBJ2-3 - - TRBV14 TGTGCCAGCAGCCCCCTAACAGCGAACACAGATACGCAGTATTTT CASSPLTANTDTQYF
TRBJ2-5 - - TRBV12-1 TGTGCCAGCAGCTATTTAAAACAGCGGGAGGGGGGAGAGACCCAGTACTTC CASSYLKQREGGETQYF
TRBJ1-5 - - TRBV6-4 TGTGCCAGCAGTGACTCGGGGGGGGGTCAGCCCCAGCATTTT CASSDSGGGQPQHF
TRBJ1-1 TRBD1 - TRBV19 TGTGCCAGTAGTTACAGGGGGCCATCTGAAGGACAGACTGAAGCTTTCTTT CASSYRGPSEGQTEAFF
TRBJ2-7 TRBD2 - TRBV7-2 TGTGCCAGCAGCCCCGGGACTAGCGAGAACGAGCAGTACTTC CASSPGTSENEQYF
TRBJ1-2 TRBD1 few TRBV7-9 TGTGCCAGCAGCCCCTTAAGACAGGGGCAACTCTATGGCTACACCTTC CASSPLRQGQLYGYTF
TRBJ2-3 - - TRBV5-4 TGTGCCAGCAGCTCGAAGGTCGACACAGATACGCAGTATTTT CASSSKVDTDTQYF
TRBJ1-5 TRBD1 once TRBV7-2 TGTGCCAGCAGCCCCAGGGGGGGAAGCAATCAGCCCCAGCATTTT CASSPRGGSNQPQHF
TRBJ1-4 TRBD1 - TRBV5-1 TGCGCCAGCAGCTTCGAGGACAGGGCCATTAATGAAAAACTGTTTTTT CASSFEDRAINEKLFF
TRBJ2-3 TRBD1 - TRBV5-5 TGTGCCAGCAGTTCCGGGACAGATGGCACAGATACGCAGTATTTT CASSSGTDGTDTQYF
TRBJ1-2 - - TRBV4-2 TGTGCCAGCAGCCCTCCCAGGGAGTACTATGGCTACACCTTC CASSPPREYYGYTF
TRBJ1-1 - - TRBV7-9 TGTGCCAGCAGCTCTGGACAGTTCGGGACTGAAGCTTTCTTT CASSSGQFGTEAFF
TRBJ2-7 - - TRBV27 TGTGCCAGCAGTCTTAAGACAGAGTCCTACGAGCAGTACTTC CASSLKTESYEQYF
TRBJ2-3 - - TRBV29-1 TGCAGCGCCGGGCAGGGGCCCGTCACAGATACGCAGTATTTT CSAGQGPVTDTQYF
TRBJ2-1 TRBD1 - TRBV30 TGTGCCTGGAGTCAGGGACAGTACAATGAGCAGTTCTTC CAWSQGQYNEQFF
TRBJ2-2 - - TRBV18 TGTGCCAGCTCACCATCCCTTACCGGGGAGCTGTTTTTT CASSPSLTGELFF
TRBJ1-5 - - TRBV30 TGTGCCTGGAGTACCCAGACGAGCAATCAGCCCCAGCATTTT CAWSTQTSNQPQHF